Described below is a single T cell receptor beta chain sequence and its context. The specificity of this receptor is unknown. No base quality values were provided; no much bigger clone lies one nucleotide off. Peripheral blood CD8+ and CD4+ T cells from healthy donors, Susac syndrome patients and multiple sclerosis patients were profiled by high-throughput TCR beta sequencing. The Susac syndrome patients fulfilled recently defined diagnostic criteria for either definite or probable disease. Bulk CD8+ and CD4+ T cells were purified magnetically by negative isolation, whereas CD8+ TEMRA cells were enriched by FACS. Blood was drawn into EDTA tubes, processed within 24 hours, and PBMCs were isolated by density gradient centrifugation. PBMCs intended for TCR sequencing were frozen in liquid nitrogen and were later thawed in a 37 degrees C water bath. The sorted or isolated CD4+, CD8+ and CD8+ TEMRA cells had a purity of 90% or higher.

The data originate from a study of CD8 T cells in Susac syndrome (dated by TCRdb to about 2019). In terms of the full investigation: Of the Susac syndrome patients who were sequenced, roughly 8 were in clinical remission while six had clinically active disease. At blood withdrawal, Susac syndrome patients were therapy-naive, treated with corticosteroids (with IVIg additionally given to some), or treated with IVIg alone. The study used repertoire sequencing to test whether antigen drove CD8+ T cell activation and differentiation in Susac syndrome. What the work shows at the level of the full study, not this receptor alone: No clonal expansion was detected in the CD4+ T cell repertoire of Susac syndrome patients. The study acknowledged that relatively few individuals were included in the TCR sequencing and HLA analysis.

The CDR3 starts with the cysteine, ends with the phenylalanine, and has 14 residues. This entry keeps only the CDR3 DNA: 42 bases, framed from base 1. The germline V and J ends show losses of 6 bases and 1 base respectively, and no gene match explains 5 bases of the junction. The germline V gene (reference sequence) gives CDR1 as DFQATT and CDR2 as SNEGSKA. RNA was extracted using the RNeasy kit, and roughly 0.5 to 1 microgram was reverse transcribed with random hexamers. The immunoSEQ multiplex PCR assay, which covers 54 Vbeta and 13 Jbeta segments, was used to amplify TCR beta CDR3 regions. Bias from PCR amplification was corrected by using a synthetic template baseline for primer optimization and for computational correction. In the authors' own workflow: Reads were annotated to V, D and J genes according to IMGT and were analyzed with immunoSEQ Analyzer, with only productive sequences retained. Clonality was computed as one minus Shannon entropy normalized by log2 of the number of productive unique sequences. For each patient and control, public and private clones were evaluated within the 100 most prevalent clones. A clone was defined as Susac-specific if it was absent from the healthy and MS cohorts, from some 1,100 published viral clones and from other ImmuneACCESS disease sequences. TCRdb trimmed the raw reads at Q25, called clones with MiXCR and kept productive beta chains. Records with the same CDR3 protein are collapsed into one entry carrying the most frequent genes and DNA. The V and J calls and clone size come from TCRdb's table, not from the authors' own analysis. Counted in this sample were over 150,000 distinct CDR3 sequences; more than 95% of them appeared once. The ten largest clones add up to about 0.12% of the sample.

This TCR came from a human donor with Susac syndrome. The chain is assembled from TRBV20-1 and TRBJ2-5, and TRBD2 matches 10 of the central bases. Sequenced: CD4+ T cells from PBMCs. This receptor has the CDR3 CSATSGTIQETQYF. The DNA is TGCAGTGCAACTAGCGGGACTATCCAAGAGACCCAGTACTTC.